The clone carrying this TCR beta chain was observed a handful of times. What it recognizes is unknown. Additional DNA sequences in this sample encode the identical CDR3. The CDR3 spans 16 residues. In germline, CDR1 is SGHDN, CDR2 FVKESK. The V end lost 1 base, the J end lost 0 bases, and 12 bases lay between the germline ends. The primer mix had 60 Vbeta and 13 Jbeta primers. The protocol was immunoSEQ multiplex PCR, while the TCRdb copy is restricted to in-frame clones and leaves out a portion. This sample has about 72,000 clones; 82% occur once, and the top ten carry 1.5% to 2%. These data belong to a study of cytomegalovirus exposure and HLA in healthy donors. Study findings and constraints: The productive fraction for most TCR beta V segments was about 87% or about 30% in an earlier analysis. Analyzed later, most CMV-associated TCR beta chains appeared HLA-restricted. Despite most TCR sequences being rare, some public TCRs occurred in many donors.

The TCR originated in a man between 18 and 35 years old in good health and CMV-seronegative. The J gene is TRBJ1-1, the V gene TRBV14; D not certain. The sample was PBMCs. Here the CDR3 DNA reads TGTGCCAGCAGCCAAGTTCGAGGGCCCATGAACACTGAAGCTTTCTTT. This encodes CASSQVRGPMNTEAFF.